Below, 10 T cell receptor beta chains from the same sample are listed, as sequenced in a study of identical twins. Using its own MiXCR run on the 5' RACE reads, TCRdb lists one record per CDR3 protein. The sample comprises approximately 630,000 distinct CDR3 sequences, about 7.1% of which are singletons, and approximately 1.5% rests with the top ten. These data also formed part of another study, on yellow fever vaccine responses in identical twins.

Sample: PBMCs. The receptors come from a woman between 18 and 30 years old in good health.

This clonotype has ten or more counts. The CDR3 loop reads CASSPPISTDTQYF. For the CDR3, the DNA is TGCGCCAGCAGCCCCCCGATTAGCACAGATACGCAGTATTTT. The chain joins TRBV5-1 to TRBJ2-3, with D hard to call. Germline values: CDR1 SGHRS, CDR2 YFSETQ. The CDR3 length is 14 residues. V was cut by 4 bases and J by 0 bases, with 9 bases left in between. The whole variable domain, remainder taken from reference TRBV5-1 and TRBJ2-3, is KAGVTQTPRYLIKTRGQQVTLSCSPISGHRSVSWYQQTPGQGLQFLFEYFSETQRNKGNFPGRFSGRQFSNSRSEMNVSTLELGDSALYLCASSPPISTDTQYFGPGTRLTVL.

This clonotype was seen many times. The chain carries TRBV9 and TRBJ2-1; D uncertain. Germline-derived CDR1 and CDR2 are SGDLS and YYNGEE. The CDR3 runs to 12 residues. V lost 4 bases and J lost 6, with 8 bases in between. This chain's CDR3 is CASSKPPNEQFF. The CDR3, as DNA: TGTGCCAGCAGCAAGCCCCCCAATGAGCAGTTCTTC.

In its sample, this clonotype was seen a few times. V usage is TRBV20-1 and J usage is TRBJ1-5; D not certain. The CDR3 has 14 amino acids. V was pared by 2 bases and J by 2 bases, with 10 bases between. CDR1 is DFQATT, CDR2 SNEGSKA, per germline (reference sequence). Here the CDR3 reads CSARREEGNQPQHF. Here the CDR3 DNA reads TGCAGTGCTAGACGGGAAGAGGGCAATCAGCCCCAGCATTTT.

This clonotype was seen only a few times. The chain joins TRBV4-2 to TRBJ1-4; TRBD1 matches 9 bases. This CDR3 has 15 amino acids. The V and J ends lost 0 bases and 7 bases, in that order; junction bases with no gene match: 3. Germline lookup yields CDR1 LGHNA and CDR2 YNFKEQ. The CDR3 sequence: CASSQDGTGSEKLFF. The DNA of the CDR3 is TGTGCCAGCAGCCAAGATGGGACAGGGAGTGAAAAACTGTTTTTT.

This clonotype was picked up many times. The chain couples TRBV28 to TRBJ1-4; TRBD1 aligns across 8 bases. J gave up 4 bases and V 4 bases, and 5 bases lay outside the gene matches. Germline-derived CDR1 and CDR2 are MDHEN and SYDVKM. The CDR3 contains 15 residues. The CDR3 region is CASSSRTGLNEKLFF. CDR3 bases: TGTGCCAGCAGTTCCAGGACAGGGCTTAATGAAAAACTGTTTTTT.

This clonotype has a count of ten or more. V and J are TRBV2 and TRBJ2-2; D not certain. Germline-derived CDR1 and CDR2 are SNHLY and FYNNEI. This CDR3 region has 15 residues. Between the trimmed V and J ends, which lost 7 bases and 6 bases, there was a span of 18 bases. CDR3 coding DNA: TGTGCCAGCATGTATAAACAGCCTCCGTCCGGGGAGCTGTTTTTT. Protein sequence: CASMYKQPPSGELFF.

V is TRBV7-2 and J is TRBJ2-2, with D perhaps TRBD2 (5 bases). The V and J ends lost 0 bases and 4 bases respectively, with 15 bases between them. Germline V lookup: CDR1 SGHTA, CDR2 FQGNSA. The CDR3 covers 17 residues. The CDR3 sequence is CASSLAGEILGTGELFF. The CDR3 bases are TGTGCCAGCAGCTTAGCGGGAGAGATCCTCGGCACCGGGGAGCTGTTTTTT.

This clonotype has ten or more counts. The chain joins TRBV7-9 to TRBJ1-2; D gene unclear. Germline values: CDR1 SEHNR, CDR2 FQNEAQ (reference sequence). The CDR3 is 15 amino acids. V was shortened by 1 base and J by 8 bases, with 17 bases between the two germline ends. The CDR3 DNA is TGTGCCAGCAGCTTAGAGACCGGCCCTGGGAGAGGCTACACCTTC. Residues: CASSLETGPGRGYTF.

The J gene is TRBJ2-3, the V gene TRBV4-1; 13 bases agree with TRBD2. CDR1 and CDR2 from the germline V gene are MGHRA and YSYEKL. The CDR3 has 17 residues. The V segment lost 4 bases and the J segment 6 bases; nucleotides outside the gene matches: 10. This CDR3 is CASSRTTSGGTADTQYF. The CDR3 nucleotides are TGCGCCAGCAGCCGGACGACTAGCGGGGGGACGGCGGATACGCAGTATTTT.

The chain links TRBV6-6 to TRBJ2-3, with TRBD1 as a possible D gene (6 bases). With 11 bases removed from V and 1 base from J, the gap between germline ends came to 10 bases. Germline V gene sequence: CDR1 MNHNY, CDR2 SVGAGI (reference sequence). This CDR3 is 12 amino acids long. CDR3 DNA sequence: TGTGCCGCGGCAGGGGGCACAGATACGCAGTATTTT. Protein: CAAAGGTDTQYF.